This T cell receptor beta chain came from a study of cytomegalovirus exposure and HLA in healthy donors (dated by TCRdb to about 2017). Background on the whole study: An earlier analysis of fewer than 750 of the donors reported about 280 Gb of sequence data and 100 million to 120 million unique TCR beta sequences obtained from roughly 180 million T cells. HLA typing included class I and class II loci at four-digit resolution. Every repertoire in the discovery cohort had been generated on one and the same sequencing platform. Across roughly 420 genotyped donors of the cohort, an average of roughly 250,000 unique TCR beta nucleotide sequences per donor were sequenced, and approximately 19% of those sequences were non-productive. In an earlier analysis of 587 of the donors, high-throughput TCR beta sequencing was used to judge whether each TCR beta V gene segment behaved as functional or pseudogenic. An early release covering roughly 640 HLA-typed donors comprised approximately 300 gigabases of sequencing data and around 85 million unique TCR sequences. Rather than drawing on any new phenotypic data, the later analysis identified candidate immune exposures from TCR beta sequences and the way those sequences occurred across donors. Typing coverage differed by locus: A, B, C, DRB1 and DQB1 were typed in about 629-630 donors, DQA1 in about 500, DPA1 in some 570, and DPB1 in just under 490. Donor age, sex, ethnicity and CMV serostatus were compiled alongside the repertoire data. Among the approximately 400 genotyped donors, approximately 81% belonged to the genetic ancestry cluster associated with self-reported Caucasian donors. Using immunosequencing, the study profiled T cell repertoires from 500 to 800 subjects and related those repertoires to cytomegalovirus serostatus. The study aimed to test whether cataloging public T cell receptors could reveal signatures of past pathogen exposure. To predict cytomegalovirus infection status, the study combined high-throughput TCR immunosequencing, statistical association of individual TCRs with disease status, and machine learning. About five DR-DQ haplotypes were treated as single units for association and clustering because of strong linkage in the cohort. Along with the roughly 670-subject first cohort, a separate validation cohort of over a hundred different subjects was used. In a later genetic analysis, genome-wide SNP genotypes for about three fifths of the roughly 670 donors were used, and that subset was treated as a discovery cohort. In a later analysis, previously published TCR beta repertoires from roughly 710 donors were re-analyzed and high-resolution HLA genotyping was added so that TCR occurrence patterns could be studied.

Receptor amplification or capture employed the immunoSEQ multiplex PCR assay. The multiplex PCR relied on a mix of 60 forward primers for TCR Vbeta segments and 13 reverse primers for TCR Jbeta segments. A multiplex PCR assay on genomic DNA amplified the CDR3 region of rearranged TCR beta genes. The Illumina HiSeq System was used to sequence the amplified TCR beta libraries as 87-base-pair reads. In the source study's methods: Across the 500 to 750 repertoires, a later analysis counted approximately 75 million unique TCR beta chains, some 11 million of which were shared by at least two donors. To remove PCR and sequencing errors, raw reads were error-corrected and collapsed into unique sequences using a nearest-neighbor algorithm that merged closely related sequences. To assign V, D and J gene segments, CDR3 sequences were aligned to IMGT reference sequences. For a sequence to be retained, at least a six-nucleotide match to both a V gene segment and a J gene segment was required. Rearrangements were classified as productive when the CDR3 lacked stop codons and remained in frame with V and J, and all other rearrangements were classified as non-productive. CDR3 was defined according to IMGT convention as the region running from the second conserved V-encoded cysteine to the conserved J-encoded phenylalanine. In an earlier analysis of more than 550 of the donors, sequences lacking an unambiguous match to a single V gene segment were excluded. An earlier analysis of a few hundred of the donors called V segments functional above 56.7% productive rearrangements and segregating when the between-donor standard deviation exceeded 5%. To diagnose cytomegalovirus status from the catalog of TCR beta chain sequences, a statistical classification framework was built. A later analysis assigned V and J genes by comparing TCR nucleotide sequences with IMGT/GENE-DB human TR gene sequences. The TCRdist pipeline was used in a later analysis to assign CDR3 sequences and most-parsimonious VDJ recombination scenarios. In a later analysis, each TCR beta chain was defined by its CDR3 amino acid sequence together with its V-gene family, and reads without a unique V-gene family were excluded. To address suspected cross-contamination and a sequencing artifact, a later analysis removed some 620 highly shared, low-generation-probability nucleotide sequences. A later analysis calculated a clonal expansion index for each public chain from normalized within-repertoire ranks of inferred template counts. Generation probabilities in a later analysis came from a VDJ recombination model fitted to out-of-frame rearrangements, and those results were checked against IGoR. Hypergeometric tests were used in a later analysis to score TCR-TCR, TCR-HLA and TCR-CMV co-occurrence, with a repertoire-size bias correction applied to the TCR pairs. To estimate false discovery rates, a later analysis permuted the HLA or CMV assignments 20 times. In a later analysis, co-occurring TCRs were grouped using DBSCAN, and TCRdist sequence similarity was added for clustering within HLA-allele-positive subsets. Repertoires with fewer than 30,000 or more than 120,000 public chains were left out of co-occurrence clustering, as were a handful of repertoires with anomalous nucleotide sharing. In its TCRdb copy, this immuneACCESS table keeps in-frame sequences only and misses some clones. Where compared with another copy, unresolved V genes explain less than half of these, and the others have no known cause. Clone size and V and J calls were adopted from that table, with D and trimming inferred from the DNA. This sample has 160,000 or so clones in its table, and over 80% of those were observed once. The ten largest clones add up to roughly 1.4% of the sample.

In total, 600 or so healthy bone marrow donors made up the cohort. All cohort members were sampled while nominally healthy, although unrecorded immune exposures were likely present. The donor tested CMV seronegative, placing the donor among the 350 to 400 seronegative members of the cohort. A peripheral blood sample was provided by each donor, and peripheral blood mononuclear cells were used for TCR beta sequencing. The Qiagen DNeasy Blood Extraction Kit was used to extract genomic DNA from the blood cell samples. As regards this clone: Its antigen is unknown. The record has no base qualities; no much larger clone is one base away.

The study at large found these results: According to the authors, the approach could potentially be generalized to other disease states and immunological phenotypes. In a later analysis, some 17,000 TCR beta sequences were associated with specific HLA alleles at a false discovery rate of 0.05. Three of the identified cytomegalovirus-associated TCR beta chains were confirmed in vitro to be specific for cytomegalovirus antigens. Roughly uniform sequencing depth across donors was assumed in presence/absence analyses, although this assumption may not hold. A total of 150 or so TCR beta chains were listed by the study as associated with cytomegalovirus. The classifier was reported to diagnose cytomegalovirus status with high specificity and sensitivity in both the original and validation cohorts. Correlated functional status among segregating V segments might be attributable to linkage disequilibrium, but an unknown experimental factor could not be ruled out. The earlier analysis of some 560 of the donors excluded roughly 17 rarely observed V segments, including chromosome 9 orphons, because counts were too low. In an earlier analysis of about 550 of the donors, most TCR beta V segments were observed in productive rearrangements about 87% or about 30% of the time, broadly matching IMGT annotations. A further reported finding was that TCR beta sequences accurately predicted the HLA-A and HLA-B alleles for most subjects in the first cohort. While some public TCRs were present in many individuals, most TCR sequences turned up only very rarely across donors. A later analysis found that HLA-associated TCR beta chains were more clonally expanded and had lower generation probabilities than equally common non-associated chains. A group of highly shared sequence variants was considered likely to be a technical artifact of the sequencing pipeline. Only TCR beta chains were sequenced in this cohort, and the absence of alpha or paired-chain data limited detectable features. Because HLA typing was unavailable for some donors at each locus, only the typed subset was used in association tests. The 87-base-pair reads could not distinguish some IMGT-functional V segments, including TRBV6-2 and TRBV6-3, so those segments were excluded. Most CMV-associated TCR beta chains appeared to be HLA-restricted in a later analysis, and the HLA associations seemed to be driven largely by CMV exposure. V-gene and J-gene trimming of TCR beta chains was associated with a missense DCLRE1C variant in a later genetic analysis, and the association was replicated in an independent cohort. Assigning TCR associations to individual alleles was difficult when HLA alleles, especially DR and DQ, strongly co-occurred. In a later analysis, TCR association rates were found to vary across HLA loci, with the most associated TCRs seen for DRB1 alleles and the fewest for HLA-C alleles. The only immune exposure information available for the cohort was CMV serostatus. A later genetic analysis reported fewer N-insertions in productive TCRs among donors in an Asian-associated ancestry cluster than the roughly 700-donor mean. According to a later analysis, parvovirus B19, influenza, CMV and Epstein-Barr virus appeared linked to several top co-occurrence clusters.

CDR1 is given as SNHLY and CDR2 as FYNNEI, both from the germline V gene. The CDR3 holds 14 amino acids from the cysteine to the phenylalanine. The kept DNA is CDR3 alone, 42 bases in frame from the first base. V lost 3 bases and J lost 1 base; the stretch between them is 9 bases long. The chain uses TRBV2 and TRBJ1-1; TRBD1 is a possible D gene, resting on 6 matching bases. Sample: PBMCs. This TCR was sampled from a woman under 30 in good health and CMV-seronegative. The sequenced DNA: TGTGCCAGCAGTGACCCCAGGGGGAACACTGAAGCTTTCTTT. It translates as CASSDPRGNTEAFF.